This T cell receptor beta chain is from a study of tissue T cells after allogeneic stem cell transplantation. Study-wide results and limits: Anatomically similar tissues had similar TCR repertoires within each patient.

Remarks on this clone: Its matching antigen is unknown.

Profiling relied on immunoSEQ multiplex PCR, and the TCRdb table lists in-frame clones only, not all of them. Here the sample spans fewer than 30,000 clones, 70% to 75% being singletons. From germline, CDR1 is SQVTM and CDR2 ANQGSEA. The ends were cut back, 0 bases at V and 3 bases at J, with 6 bases in the middle. This CDR3 comprises 13 residues. The V and J genes are TRBV29-1 and TRBJ2-1; D remains unclear. The receptor was isolated from a female donor of 60 years or more with lung cancer. The specimen comprised tissue from the ileum, sampled at autopsy. As DNA, the CDR3 is TGCAGCGTTGAAGAAGGATTCTACAATGAGCAGTTCTTC. The encoded protein is CSVEEGFYNEQFF.